Below, 31 T cell receptor beta chains from the same sample are listed, as sequenced in a study of T cell responses to AZD1222 COVID-19 vaccine. Generated by immunoSEQ multiplex PCR, the TCRdb table keeps only in-frame clones and is missing some. The sample holds 150,000 to 200,000 clones, over 90% seen once. The material sequenced was peripheral blood, taken on day 0 of AZD1222 vaccination. The source of these receptors is an adult in good health.

The V and J genes are TRBV6-5 and TRBJ1-4; possibly TRBD1 for D (6 bases). The germline CDR1 and CDR2 sequences are MNHEY and SVGAGI. CDR3 length equals 14 residues. V was pared by 6 bases and J by 0 bases, with 8 bases between. In nucleotides, the CDR3 is TGTGCCAGCAGAGGACAGACAACTAATGAAAAACTGTTTTTT. Translated, it gives CASRGQTTNEKLFF.

Only one count was recorded for this clone. The V gene is TRBV4-1, the J gene TRBJ1-1; D is ambiguous. The germline gives CDR1 MGHRA, CDR2 YSYEKL. This CDR3 is built from 16 residues. Trimming cost V 1 base and J 6 bases, with 18 bases left between them. The CDR3 DNA reads as TGCGCCAGCAGCCAAGTTGCGTCCCCCACTCAGGCTGAAGCTTTCTTT. It codes for CASSQVASPTQAEAFF.

The chain has TRBV27 and TRBJ2-3, with 8 positions matching TRBD2. This CDR3 contains 16 residues. Losses at the gene ends were 5 bases for V and 0 bases for J; bases not matched to a gene: 7. Germline V gene lookup returns CDR1 MNHEY and CDR2 SMNVEV (reference sequence). CDR3 sequence (DNA): TGTGCCAGCAGTCCGTATAGCGGGACTAGCACAGATACGCAGTATTTT. Protein product: CASSPYSGTSTDTQYF.

The chain joins TRBV7-8 to TRBJ2-7; unclear D gene. The germline CDR1 and CDR2 sequences are SGHVS and FQNEAQ. Trimming removed 5 bases from V and 0 bases from J, with 11 bases in between. This CDR3 is 14 amino acids long. The CDR3 is CASSLSDGSYEQYF. The CDR3 bases are TGTGCCAGCAGCCTATCGGACGGCTCCTACGAGCAGTACTTC. Supplemented by reference TRBV7-8 and TRBJ2-7, the full variable domain reads GAGVSQSPRYKVAKRGQDVALRCDPISGHVSLFWYQQALGQGPEFLTYFQNEAQLDKSGLPSDRFFAERPEGSVSTLKIQRTQQEDSAVYLCASSLSDGSYEQYFGPGTRLTVT.

This rearrangement joins TRBV9 to TRBJ2-3, with 7 bases matching TRBD2. From germline, CDR1 is SGDLS and CDR2 YYNGEE. The CDR3 is 16 residues long. J was trimmed by 2 bases and V by 4 bases; bases with no gene match: 10. The CDR3 nucleotides read TGTGCCAGCAGCCCCGTAGCGGGCCTTATCACAGATACGCAGTATTTT. Its protein is CASSPVAGLITDTQYF.

The chain employs TRBV30 and TRBJ1-5; D remains unclear. Germline-derived CDR1 and CDR2 are GTSNPN and SVGIG (reference sequence). Trimming pared 0 bases from V and 5 bases from J, leaving 11 bases between. The CDR3 extends over 14 amino acids. The DNA for the CDR3 is TGTGCCTGGAGTGTAGGTGCGTCCGATCAGCCCCAGCATTTT. It encodes CAWSVGASDQPQHF.

The chain employs TRBV29-1 and TRBJ1-5, with 7 bases matching TRBD1. This CDR3 spans 14 amino acids. Germline V gene lookup returns CDR1 SQVTM and CDR2 ANQGSEA. V lost 4 bases, J lost 5 bases, and 8 bases stayed unmatched. The CDR3 region is CSVAVTGLDQPQHF. CDR3 DNA sequence: TGCAGCGTTGCAGTGACAGGGCTGGATCAGCCCCAGCATTTT.

The gene calls are TRBV6-1 and TRBJ2-5, with 7 bases lining up with TRBD1. The CDR3 contains 15 residues. The V gene end was trimmed by 2 bases and the J gene end by 7 bases; junction bases not matched to a gene: 10. CDR1 is MNHNS, CDR2 SASEGT, per germline. CDR3 in DNA: TGTGCCAGCAGTGAAAGTACAGGGGAAGTTTCGACCCAGTACTTC. It yields the protein CASSESTGEVSTQYF.

The gene calls are TRBV25-1 and TRBJ1-4; TRBD1 is a possible D gene (5 bases). The germline V gene has CDR1 MGHDK and CDR2 SYGVNS. V was clipped by 2 bases and J by 0 bases, with 13 bases between them. CDR3 size: 17 residues. This CDR3 is CASSEKVRAATNEKLFF. The CDR3 region has the DNA TGTGCCAGCAGTGAAAAAGTCAGGGCTGCAACTAATGAAAAACTGTTTTTT.

This clone appeared a single time. The chain employs TRBV6-5 and TRBJ1-1; D is unclear. V lost 8 bases and J 8 bases, leaving 18 bases between the germline ends. CDR3 length equals 13 residues. Germline CDR1 and CDR2: MNHEY and SVGAGI. The CDR3 DNA reads as TGTGCCAGCGCCCATACCATCACCCAAGAAGCTTTCTTT. Translated, it gives CASAHTITQEAFF.

This clone was recorded once. The chain carries TRBV7-6 and TRBJ1-1; TRBD1 might be the D (5 bases). CDR3 length: 15 residues. Trimming removed 0 bases from V and 1 base from J, with 9 bases in between. Germline assignment: CDR1 SGHVS and CDR2 FNYEAQ. The CDR3 here is CASSLANRRNTEAFF. Here the CDR3 DNA reads TGTGCCAGCAGCTTAGCGAACAGGAGGAACACTGAAGCTTTCTTT.

The chain joins TRBV5-1 to TRBJ1-1; TRBD1 is a possible D gene (5 bases). Germline CDR1 is SGHRS and CDR2 is YFSETQ. The V end lost 4 bases, the J end lost 4 bases, and 14 bases lay between the germline ends. This CDR3 spans 14 amino acids. The CDR3 loop is CASSEQGRLTEAFF. The DNA of the CDR3 is TGCGCCAGCAGCGAGCAGGGTAGGCTCACTGAAGCTTTCTTT.

The chain recombines TRBV7-2 with TRBJ1-6; TRBD1 agrees at 7 bases. Germline V lookup: CDR1 SGHTA, CDR2 FQGNSA. This CDR3 spans 16 amino acids. The J segment lost 3 bases and the V segment lost 5 bases, leaving 7 bases of the junction unmatched. The CDR3 bases are TGTGCCAGCAGCCCGCGGACAGGCCGCTATAATTCACCCCTCCACTTT. Its translation is CASSPRTGRYNSPLHF.

This clone was seen only a few times. The chain has TRBV6-2 or TRBV6-3 and TRBJ1-5, with D perhaps TRBD1 (6 bases). Trimming removed 6 bases at V and 3 bases at J, with 12 bases between. CDR1 is MNHEY, CDR2 SVGEGT, per germline. The CDR3 covers 14 residues. For the CDR3, the DNA is TGTGCCAGCAGCATCGGACAGCCCAATCAGCCCCAGCATTTT. Translation: CASSIGQPNQPQHF.

The chain is built from TRBV5-1 and TRBJ2-1; TRBD2 agrees at 11 bases. Germline V lookup: CDR1 SGHRS, CDR2 YFSETQ. CDR3 length equals 14 residues. After removal of 5 bases from V and 4 bases from J, the junction contained 2 bases not matched to a gene. CDR3 in amino acids: CASRGTSGYNEQFF. For the CDR3, the DNA is TGCGCCAGCAGAGGGACTAGCGGTTACAATGAGCAGTTCTTC.

The chain employs TRBV25-1 and TRBJ1-6; D uncertain. V lost 2 bases to trimming and J lost 17 bases, with 16 bases between them. The CDR3 sequence is 13 residues long. Germline CDR1 reads MGHDK; CDR2 reads SYGVNS. CDR3 bases: TGTGCCAGCAGTGAAATCGAAGGGCTCGCGGTCCACTTT. Translating it yields CASSEIEGLAVHF.

The chain joins TRBV2 to TRBJ1-3; D gene ambiguous. CDR3 length: 17 residues. Germline CDR1 and CDR2: SNHLY and FYNNEI. V was pared by 2 bases and J by 4 bases, with 18 bases between. The CDR3 spells CASSEWAGTDIGNTIYF. The DNA for the CDR3 is TGTGCCAGCAGTGAATGGGCGGGAACGGATATAGGAAACACCATATATTTT.

This chain connects TRBV3-1 (or the pseudogene TRBV3-2) to TRBJ1-2; possibly TRBD1 for D (5 bases). Germline lookup yields CDR1 LGHDT and CDR2 YNNKEL (reference sequence). V was cut by 1 base and J by 7 bases, with 13 bases left in between. The CDR3 is 14 residues long. In DNA form, the CDR3 reads TGTGCCAGCAGCCAAGGGGGGGATCCGTCTGGCTACACCTTC. This sequence encodes CASSQGGDPSGYTF.

This rearrangement joins TRBV27 to TRBJ2-3; a weak D match, TRBD1 (6 bases). The CDR3 totals 13 residues. CDR1 MNHEY and CDR2 SMNVEV come from the germline V gene (reference sequence). Between the trimmed V and J ends, which lost 3 bases and 3 bases, there was a span of 7 bases. The CDR3 DNA is TGTGCCAGCAGTTTCCAGGGGACAGATACGCAGTATTTT. Protein product: CASSFQGTDTQYF.

V and J are TRBV6-2 or TRBV6-3 and TRBJ2-4; D gene unclear. Trimming stripped 5 bases from V and 3 bases from J, with 5 bases between. This CDR3 is 12 amino acids long. Germline CDR1 reads MNHEY; CDR2 reads SVGEGT. CDR3 residues: CASSIYKNIQYF. Written as DNA, the CDR3 is TGTGCCAGCAGTATATACAAAAACATTCAGTACTTC.

CDR3 sequence reads: CASTSGQGFQPQHF. CDR3 nucleotide sequence: TGTGCCAGCACCTCGGGACAGGGATTCCAGCCCCAGCATTTT. The chain combines TRBV7-2 with TRBJ1-5; 9 bases are shared with TRBD1. The CDR3 is 14 residues long. The V gene's germline CDR1 is SGHTA and CDR2 FQGNSA. J gave up 7 bases and V 7 bases, and 8 bases lay outside the gene matches.

The chain has TRBV28 and TRBJ1-2; D ambiguous. The germline V gene encodes CDR1 MDHEN and CDR2 SYDVKM. Between the trimmed V and J ends, which lost 7 bases and 5 bases, there was a span of 11 bases. CDR3 length: 12 residues. CDR3 nucleotides: TGTGCCAGCACCGACAATATATATGGCTACACCTTC. Amino acids: CASTDNIYGYTF.

The chain couples TRBV27 to TRBJ1-3; D might be TRBD1 (6 bases). The CDR3 has 14 amino acids. Germline loops: CDR1 MNHEY, CDR2 SMNVEV (reference sequence). The V gene lost 10 bases and the J gene lost 4 bases, with 17 bases spanning the gap. The CDR3 here is CANSPGAGGNTIYF. In DNA form, the CDR3 reads TGTGCCAACTCGCCGGGGGCGGGAGGAAACACCATATATTTT.

V is TRBV5-4 and J is TRBJ2-5; D perhaps matches TRBD2 (6 bases). Trimming left V 4 bases short and J 2 bases short, with 21 bases between. The CDR3 totals 17 residues. Germline-derived CDR1 and CDR2 are SGHNT and YYREEE (reference sequence). Here the CDR3 DNA reads TGTGCCAGCAGCCAAAAATCCTGGCGGGGCCTACAAGAGACCCAGTACTTC. Residues: CASSQKSWRGLQETQYF.

This rearrangement joins TRBV5-1 to TRBJ1-1, with 8 bases lining up with TRBD1. CDR1 is SGHRS, CDR2 YFSETQ, per germline. V gave up 0 bases and J gave up 6 bases; unmatched junction bases: 7. The CDR3 contains 15 residues. The DNA of the CDR3 is TGCGCCAGCAGCTTGGTAGCAGGGGGCACGGCTGAAGCTTTCTTT. Translated: CASSLVAGGTAEAFF. Full variable domain (rest looked up from reference TRBV5-1 and TRBJ1-1): KAGVTQTPRYLIKTRGQQVTLSCSPISGHRSVSWYQQTPGQGLQFLFEYFSETQRNKGNFPGRFSGRQFSNSRSEMNVSTLELGDSALYLCASSLVAGGTAEAFFGQGTRLTVV.

The chain has TRBV5-5 and TRBJ1-1; a weak D match, TRBD1 (5 bases). V gave up 5 bases and J gave up 2 bases, with 10 bases separating them. The length of the CDR3 is 13 residues. Germline CDR1 SGHKS, CDR2 YYEKEE (reference sequence). The CDR3 DNA is TGTGCCAGCAGTGAGGGGAAAAACACTGAAGCTTTCTTT. It yields the protein CASSEGKNTEAFF.

This clone has a single count. The chain carries TRBV5-1 and TRBJ1-2; D perhaps matches TRBD1 (5 bases). This CDR3 contains 13 residues. Per germline, CDR1 SGHRS and CDR2 YFSETQ. The V end was cut by 6 bases, the J end by 5 bases, with 14 bases between. For the CDR3, the DNA is TGCGCCAGCACCAGCCAGGGTGAATATGGCTACACCTTC. The encoded protein is CASTSQGEYGYTF.

CDR3 loop: CASSGRTGGTGELFF. DNA for the CDR3: TGTGCCAGCAGCGGGAGGACAGGGGGGACCGGGGAGCTGTTTTTT. V is TRBV5-8 and J is TRBJ2-2, with 10 bases matching TRBD1. The germline gives CDR1 SGHTS, CDR2 YDEGEE. V shed 4 bases and J 5 bases; nucleotides not matched to a gene: 5. This CDR3 spans 15 amino acids.

This chain connects TRBV9 to TRBJ1-6, with D possibly TRBD1 on 6 matching bases. The CDR3 spans 15 residues. Germline CDR1 and CDR2: SGDLS and YYNGEE. Deletions cut 2 bases from V and 7 bases from J, with 13 bases between. The CDR3 spells CASSVGGQLNSPLHF. The CDR3, as DNA: TGTGCCAGCAGCGTCGGCGGACAGTTAAATTCACCCCTCCACTTT.

This clone occurred a few times. The chain joins TRBV9 to TRBJ2-5, with 7 bases aligning to TRBD2. This CDR3 contains 15 residues. J lost 2 bases, V lost 1 base, and 5 bases had no gene match. Germline CDR1 and CDR2: SGDLS and YYNGEE. The CDR3 here is CASSVSGEPQETQYF. In nucleotides, the CDR3 is TGTGCCAGCAGCGTAAGCGGGGAGCCACAAGAGACCCAGTACTTC.

A note on this clone: A much larger clone sits a single nucleotide away, making a read error possible. Other DNA sequences of this sample code for an identical CDR3. The chain is built from TRBV5-1 and TRBJ2-7; D may be TRBD1 (6 bases). This CDR3 is 13 amino acids long. Trimming removed 3 bases from V and 2 bases from J, with 9 bases in between. CDR1 and CDR2 from the germline V gene are SGHRS and YFSETQ. The DNA of the CDR3 is TGCGCCAGCAGCTCACAGGGTCCCTACGAGCAGTACTTC. Translating gives CASSSQGPYEQYF. Full variable domain (remainder filled in from reference TRBV5-1 and TRBJ2-7): KAGVTQTPRYLIKTRGQQVTLSCSPISGHRSVSWYQQTPGQGLQFLFEYFSETQRNKGNFPGRFSGRQFSNSRSEMNVSTLELGDSALYLCASSSQGPYEQYFGPGTRLTVT.